This TCR beta chain appears in the sequencing data of a study of OX40 agonist ivuxolimab in advanced cancers. The CDR3 runs to 14 residues. In germline, CDR1 is MRHNA, CDR2 SNTAGT. V shed 8 bases and J shed 0 bases, with 13 bases lying between them. Profiled with immunoSEQ multiplex PCR; TCRdb holds only in-frame clones, not every one. The table lists about 41,000 clones, around 88% of them singletons, with around 23% in the top ten. This receptor was obtained from an adult with an advanced solid tumor such as melanoma, head and neck, liver or kidney cancer. V and J are TRBV6-4 and TRBJ1-2; possibly TRBD1 for D (6 bases). This material consisted of CD4+ or CD8+ T cells sorted from blood, taken in a trial of the OX40 agonist ivuxolimab. This CDR3 reads CASRDNSPNYGYTF. For the CDR3, the DNA is TGTGCCAGCCGGGACAATAGCCCTAACTATGGCTACACCTTC.